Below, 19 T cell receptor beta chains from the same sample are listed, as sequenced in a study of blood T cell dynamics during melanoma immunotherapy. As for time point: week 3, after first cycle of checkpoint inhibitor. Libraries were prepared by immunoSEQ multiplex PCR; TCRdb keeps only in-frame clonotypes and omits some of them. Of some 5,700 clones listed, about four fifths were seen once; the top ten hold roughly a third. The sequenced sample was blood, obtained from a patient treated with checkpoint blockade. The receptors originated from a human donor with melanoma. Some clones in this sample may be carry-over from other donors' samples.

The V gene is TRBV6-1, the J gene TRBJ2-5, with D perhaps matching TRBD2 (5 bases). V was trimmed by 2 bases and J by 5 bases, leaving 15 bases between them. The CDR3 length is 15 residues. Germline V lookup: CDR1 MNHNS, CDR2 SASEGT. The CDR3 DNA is TGTGCCAGCAGTGAAATGGCAGCTCGAGGGGAGACCCAGTACTTC. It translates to CASSEMAARGETQYF.

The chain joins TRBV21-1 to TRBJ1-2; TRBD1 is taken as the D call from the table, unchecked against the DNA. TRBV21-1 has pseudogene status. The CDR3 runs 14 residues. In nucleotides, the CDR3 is TGTGCCAGCAGCTCAGGGCCCCTAGGCTATGGCTACACCTTC. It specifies CASSSGPLGYGYTF.

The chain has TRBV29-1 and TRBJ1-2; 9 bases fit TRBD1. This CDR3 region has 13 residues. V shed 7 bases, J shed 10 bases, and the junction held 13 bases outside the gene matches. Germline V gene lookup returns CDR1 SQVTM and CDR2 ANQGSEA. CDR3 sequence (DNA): TGCAGCGCCTCTGAAACAGGGGGCGAGCTCTACACCTTC. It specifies CSASETGGELYTF. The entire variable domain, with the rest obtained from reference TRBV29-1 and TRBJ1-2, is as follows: SAVISQKPSRDICQRGTSLTIQCQVDSQVTMMFWYRQQPGQSLTLIATANQGSEATYESGFVIDKFPISRPNLTFSTLTVSNMSPEDSSIYLCSASETGGELYTFGSGTRLTVV.

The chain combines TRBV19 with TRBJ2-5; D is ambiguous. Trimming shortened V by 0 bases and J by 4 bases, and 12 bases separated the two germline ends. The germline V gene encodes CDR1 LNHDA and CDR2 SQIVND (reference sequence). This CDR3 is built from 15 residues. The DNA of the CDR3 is TGTGCCAGTAGTATAGAGGCCAGTAGATCAGAGACCCAGTACTTC. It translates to CASSIEASRSETQYF.

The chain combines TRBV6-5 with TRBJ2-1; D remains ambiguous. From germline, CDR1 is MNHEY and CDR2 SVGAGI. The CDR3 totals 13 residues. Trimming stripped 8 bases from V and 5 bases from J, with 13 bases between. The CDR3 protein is CASQKSEDNEQFF. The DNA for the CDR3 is TGTGCCAGCCAAAAAAGCGAGGACAATGAGCAGTTCTTC.

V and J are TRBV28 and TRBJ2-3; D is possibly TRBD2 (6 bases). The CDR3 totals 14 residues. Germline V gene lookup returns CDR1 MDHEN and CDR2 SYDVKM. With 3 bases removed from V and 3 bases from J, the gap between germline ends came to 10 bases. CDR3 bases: TGTGCCAGCAGTTTCCTTAGCGGTACAGATACGCAGTATTTT. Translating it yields CASSFLSGTDTQYF.

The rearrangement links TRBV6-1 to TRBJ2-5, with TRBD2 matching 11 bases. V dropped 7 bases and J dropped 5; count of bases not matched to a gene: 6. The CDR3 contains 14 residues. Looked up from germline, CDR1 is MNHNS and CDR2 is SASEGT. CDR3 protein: CASTSSGGWETQYF. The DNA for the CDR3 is TGTGCCAGCACCTCTAGCGGGGGGTGGGAGACCCAGTACTTC.

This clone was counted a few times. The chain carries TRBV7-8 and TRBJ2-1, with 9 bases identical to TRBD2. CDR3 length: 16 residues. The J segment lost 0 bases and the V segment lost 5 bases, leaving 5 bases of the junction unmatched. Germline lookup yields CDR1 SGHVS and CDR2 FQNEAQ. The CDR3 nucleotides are TGTGCCAGCAGCCAAATAGCGGGAGACTCCTACAATGAGCAGTTCTTC. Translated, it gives CASSQIAGDSYNEQFF.

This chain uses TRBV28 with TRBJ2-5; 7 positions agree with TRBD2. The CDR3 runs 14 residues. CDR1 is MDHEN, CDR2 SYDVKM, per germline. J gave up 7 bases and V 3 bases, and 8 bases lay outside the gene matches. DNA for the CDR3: TGTGCCAGCAGTTTTTCGGGGGGTCGGGTGACCCAGTACTTC. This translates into CASSFSGGRVTQYF.

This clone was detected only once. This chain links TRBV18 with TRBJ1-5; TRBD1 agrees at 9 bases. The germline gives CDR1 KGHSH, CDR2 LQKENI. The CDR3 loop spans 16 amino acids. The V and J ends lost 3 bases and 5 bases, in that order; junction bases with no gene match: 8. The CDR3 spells CASSPFWTGDDQPQHF. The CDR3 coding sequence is TGTGCCAGCTCACCCTTTTGGACAGGGGACGATCAGCCCCAGCATTTT.

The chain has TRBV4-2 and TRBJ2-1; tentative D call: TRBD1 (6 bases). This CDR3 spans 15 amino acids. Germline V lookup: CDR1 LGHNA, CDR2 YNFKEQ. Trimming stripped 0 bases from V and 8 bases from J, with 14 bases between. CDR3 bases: TGTGCCAGCAGCCAAGAGTACAGGGAACAGGATGAGCAGTTCTTC. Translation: CASSQEYREQDEQFF.

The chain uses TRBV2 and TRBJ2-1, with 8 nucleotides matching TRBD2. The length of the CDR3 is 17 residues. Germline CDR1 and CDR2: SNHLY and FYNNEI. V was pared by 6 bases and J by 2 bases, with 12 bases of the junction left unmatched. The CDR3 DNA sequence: TGTGCCAGCAGCCGACCCGAGGCAGCGGGGGCCTACAATGAGCAGTTCTTC. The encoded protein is CASSRPEAAGAYNEQFF.

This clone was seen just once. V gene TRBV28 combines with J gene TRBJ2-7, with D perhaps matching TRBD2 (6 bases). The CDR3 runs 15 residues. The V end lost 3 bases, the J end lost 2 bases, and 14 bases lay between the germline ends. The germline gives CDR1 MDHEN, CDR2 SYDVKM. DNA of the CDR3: TGTGCCAGCAGTTTTGGGGGACTTCTAGCCTACGAGCAGTACTTC. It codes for CASSFGGLLAYEQYF.

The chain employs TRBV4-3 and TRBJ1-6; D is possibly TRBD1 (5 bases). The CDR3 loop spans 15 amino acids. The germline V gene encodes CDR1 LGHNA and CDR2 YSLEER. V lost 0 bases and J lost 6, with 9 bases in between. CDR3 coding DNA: TGCGCCAGCAGCCAAGATTGGGGCAGTAATTCACCCCTCCACTTT. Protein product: CASSQDWGSNSPLHF.

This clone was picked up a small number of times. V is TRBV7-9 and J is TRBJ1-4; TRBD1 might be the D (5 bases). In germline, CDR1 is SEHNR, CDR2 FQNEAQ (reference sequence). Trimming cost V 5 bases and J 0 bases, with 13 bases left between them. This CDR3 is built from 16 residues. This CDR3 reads CASSRGEGATNEKLFF. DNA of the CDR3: TGTGCCAGCAGCCGAGGGGAGGGAGCAACTAATGAAAAACTGTTTTTT. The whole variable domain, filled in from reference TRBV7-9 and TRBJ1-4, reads DTGVSQNPRHKITKRGQNVTFRCDPISEHNRLYWYRQTLGQGPEFLTYFQNEAQLEKSRLLSDRFSAERPKGSFSTLEIQRTEQGDSAMYLCASSRGEGATNEKLFFGSGTQLSVL.

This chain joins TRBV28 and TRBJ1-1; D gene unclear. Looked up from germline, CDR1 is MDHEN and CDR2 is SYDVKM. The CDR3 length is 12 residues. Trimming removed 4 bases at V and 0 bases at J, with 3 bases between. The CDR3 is CASSSVNTEAFF. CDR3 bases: TGTGCCAGCAGTTCGGTGAACACTGAAGCTTTCTTT.

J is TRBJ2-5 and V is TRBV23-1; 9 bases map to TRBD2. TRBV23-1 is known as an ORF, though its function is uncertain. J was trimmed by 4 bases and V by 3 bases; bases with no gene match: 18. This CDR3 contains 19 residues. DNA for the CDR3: TGCGCCAGCAGTCAGGGGTCGAAGCGGGGGGTCTGCGATCGAGAGACCCAGTACTTC. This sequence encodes CASSQGSKRGVCDRETQYF.

The CDR3, as DNA: TGCGCCAGCAGCCCACCCCGGGCGGGCGCGAATGGGGAGCTGTTTTTT. This gives the protein CASSPPRAGANGELFF. The chain couples TRBV4-1 to TRBJ2-2, with D possibly being TRBD2 (5 bases). Trimming cost V 4 bases and J 8 bases, with 20 bases left between them. The CDR3 length is 16 residues. Germline V lookup: CDR1 MGHRA, CDR2 YSYEKL.

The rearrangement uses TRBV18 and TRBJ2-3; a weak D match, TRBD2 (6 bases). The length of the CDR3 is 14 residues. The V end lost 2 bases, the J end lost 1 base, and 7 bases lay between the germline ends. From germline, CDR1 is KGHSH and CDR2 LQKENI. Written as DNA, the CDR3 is TGTGCCAGCTCACCAGGGGAGGGCACAGATACGCAGTATTTT. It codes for CASSPGEGTDTQYF.